This T cell receptor beta chain comes out of a study of post-analysis software for immune sequencing data. Study observations and caveats: Patients had higher frequencies than controls of roughly five TRBV segments, including TRBV5-6, TRBV5-1 and TRBV20-1.

This clonotype has only a few counts. The antigen is not known. TCR beta cDNA libraries included unique molecular identifiers. TCRdb ran MiXCR on the PCR reads and lists one entry per CDR3 protein. The sample holds hundreds of thousands of distinct CDR3 sequences, 25% to 30% seen once. Looked up from germline, CDR1 is SQVTM and CDR2 is ANQGSEA. The trim removed 6 bases at V and 7 bases at J, leaving 6 bases unmatched. The CDR3 sequence is 13 residues long. Material for sequencing was blood. V gene TRBV29-1 combines with J gene TRBJ1-6, with 7 positions matching TRBD1. This sequence originates from a girl aged 10-17 years with multiple sclerosis. The CDR3 sequence is CSVTQGNNSPLHF. The CDR3 region has the DNA TGCAGCGTGACACAGGGGAACAATTCACCCCTCCACTTT.